The source of this T cell receptor (beta chain) is a study of beta chain features in type 1 diabetes. For the study at large: Patients were similar to healthy donors in age and gender (as well as in cell yields).

Study results and caveats: TCRB CDR3 length was moderately but significantly reduced in all four CD4+ subsets of Type 1 diabetes patients.

This clone has just a few counts. Antigen: not known. What was sequenced were expressed TCRB transcripts, since all of the isolated RNA had been reverse transcribed. Method: immunoSEQ multiplex PCR; TCRdb's copy keeps in-frame clones and lacks some. Among roughly 130,000 clones, about a sixth were seen once, and the ten largest hold 2.3%. The CDR3 sequence is 14 residues long. Germline trimming cut 7 bases from V and 0 bases from J; bases unmatched to any gene: 6. The germline V gene has CDR1 SGHTA and CDR2 FQGNSA. Specimen: central memory CD4+ T cells from blood. The clonotype originates from a man aged 30-40 years with type 1 diabetes. V gene TRBV7-2 combines with J gene TRBJ2-7; 7 nucleotides match TRBD1. CDR3 amino acids: CASTGQASSYEQYF. The CDR3 DNA reads TGTGCCAGCACAGGACAGGCGAGCTCCTACGAGCAGTACTTC.